One sample yielded the 4 T cell receptor beta chains listed below, sequenced in a study of OX40 agonist ivuxolimab in advanced cancers. This table comes from immunoSEQ multiplex PCR, and its TCRdb copy is limited to in-frame clones, with some not included. This table holds roughly 92,000 clones, approximately 89% found once. Sequenced here: CD4+ or CD8+ T cells sorted from blood, sampled in a trial of the OX40 agonist ivuxolimab. These receptors all stem from an adult with an advanced solid tumor such as melanoma, head and neck, liver or kidney cancer.

The rearrangement links TRBV4-2 to TRBJ2-2; D unclear. Looked up from germline, CDR1 is LGHNA and CDR2 is YNFKEQ. The CDR3 sequence is 15 residues long. The ends were cut back, 0 bases at V and 1 base at J, with 6 bases in the middle. The CDR3 region has the DNA TGTGCCAGCAGCCAAGATAGCAGGAACACCGGGGAGCTGTTTTTT. Translated: CASSQDSRNTGELFF.

The genes are TRBV28 and TRBJ2-3; D gene uncertain. Germline lookup yields CDR1 MDHEN and CDR2 SYDVKM. The CDR3 spans 12 residues. Trimming took off 5 bases at V and 3 bases at J, with 6 bases between the two ends. CDR3 in amino acids: CASSTHTDTQYF. In nucleotides, the CDR3 is TGTGCCAGCAGTACACATACAGATACGCAGTATTTT.

The chain couples TRBV19 to TRBJ2-2; D gene uncertain. Deletions cut 1 base from V and 5 bases from J, with 14 bases between. The CDR3 is made up of 16 amino acids. CDR1 is LNHDA, CDR2 SQIVND, per germline (reference sequence). The CDR3 DNA reads TGTGCCAGTAGTATAGGGGTCGGCAGGATGACCGGGGAGCTGTTTTTT. It is translated as CASSIGVGRMTGELFF.

This clone occurred a few times. The genes are TRBV7-9 and TRBJ2-7; maybe TRBD2 (6 bases). Trimming removed 5 bases from V and 3 bases from J, with 14 bases in between. Germline V CDR1 and CDR2: SEHNR, FQNEAQ (reference sequence). This CDR3 is built from 14 residues. The CDR3 region is CASSQGPGDYEQYF. CDR3 nucleotides: TGTGCCAGCAGCCAAGGCCCGGGAGACTACGAGCAGTACTTC.